This T cell receptor (beta chain) was sequenced for a study of OX40 agonist ivuxolimab in advanced cancers. CDR3 size: 14 residues. CDR1 and CDR2 from the germline V gene are SGHRS and YFSETQ. V shed 6 bases, J shed 4 bases, and the junction held 8 bases outside the gene matches. Baseline, cycle 4 day 1, and cycle 7 day 1 were the blood sampling points. Note on this clone: Its matching antigen is unknown.

Study outcomes and limitations: Clonal expansion from baseline to week 6 occurred in both CD4+ and CD8+ T cells.

Clones were read by immunoSEQ multiplex PCR, and TCRdb kept only the in-frame ones, dropping some. The sample has about 69,000 clones, under 95% seen once. The starting material was CD4+ or CD8+ T cells sorted from blood, obtained in a trial of the OX40 agonist ivuxolimab. This sequence was found in an adult with an advanced solid tumor such as melanoma, head and neck, liver or kidney cancer. The J gene is TRBJ2-5, the V gene TRBV5-1; 8 bases map to TRBD1. CDR3 in DNA: TGCGCCAGCACTCTAGGACAGGGAATAGAGACCCAGTACTTC. Amino acid sequence: CASTLGQGIETQYF.